The clone carrying this T cell receptor (beta chain) was picked up one time. What it binds is not known. One end of the junction varies from germline; a read error may be responsible. Looked up from germline, CDR1 is SGHRS and CDR2 is YFSETQ. The CDR3 is 16 amino acids. These data originate in a study of CD8 T cells in Susac syndrome. Random hexamers were used to reverse transcribe the RNA input (0.5 to 1 ug). Across 54 Vbeta and 13 Jbeta, immunoSEQ multiplex PCR amplified TCR beta CDR3. TCRdb re-called the immunoSEQ multiplex PCR reads with MiXCR, one entry per CDR3 protein. The sample lists roughly 400,000 distinct CDR3 sequences; approximately 89% were seen once. The sequenced target, TCR beta, came from blood CD8+ and CD4+ T cells. Points from the study as a whole: By the study's own acknowledgment, its TCR sequencing and HLA analysis included relatively few individuals.

The material sequenced was CD8+ T cells from PBMCs. The chain carries TRBV5-1 and TRBJ1-1; a possible D gene is TRBD1 (5 bases). The receptor's source is a human donor with multiple sclerosis. The CDR3 here is CASSLAPRGRHTEAFF. Here the CDR3 DNA reads TGCGCCAGCAGTTTGGCCCCCCGGGGGAGGCACACTGAAGCTTTCTTT.